The 4 T cell receptor beta chains in this list originate from one sample, sequenced in a study of T-cell reconstitution after alpha-beta-depleted transplantation in children. Unique molecular identifiers were used in preparing the TCRbeta library. TCRdb reprocessed the PCR reads via MiXCR and lists one record per CDR3 protein. The top ten hold approximately 11% of the sample, which has a few hundred thousand distinct CDR3 sequences, roughly 21% seen once. Sequencing was performed on PBMCs, mostly from graft donor cells, taken 180 days after TCRalphabeta/CD19-depleted stem cell transplant. The receptors stem from a male patient younger than 18 who had a stem cell transplant for acute lymphoblastic leukemia, so the T cells may come from the graft donor.

This clonotype has a handful of counts. The chain recombines TRBV7-8 with TRBJ2-2; TRBD2 agrees at 7 bases. The CDR3 totals 18 residues. The J segment lost 4 bases and the V segment lost 7 bases, leaving 18 bases of the junction unmatched. Germline V gene sequence: CDR1 SGHVS, CDR2 FQNEAQ. CDR3 nucleotide sequence: TGTGCCAGCAACCAACCCCACTACAGGCCGGGGGGCACCGGGGAGCTGTTTTTT. It encodes CASNQPHYRPGGTGELFF.

The genes are TRBV10-3 and TRBJ2-3; no definite D call. The V and J ends lost 1 base and 8 bases respectively, with 10 bases between them. The germline V gene has CDR1 ENHRY and CDR2 SYGVKD. The CDR3 length is 13 residues. In DNA form, the CDR3 reads TGTGCCATCAGTGAGTTTCCGCCCGCTACGCAGTATTTT. It is translated as CAISEFPPATQYF.

The CDR3 protein is CASGRQVNTEAFF. CDR3 bases: TGTGCCAGCGGGAGGCAGGTGAACACTGAAGCTTTCTTT. The chain joins TRBV6-1 to TRBJ1-1; D unresolved. Germline-derived CDR1 and CDR2 are MNHNS and SASEGT. Trimming stripped 8 bases from V and 0 bases from J, with 10 bases between. The CDR3 is 13 residues long.

This chain links TRBV20-1 with TRBJ2-3; D remains ambiguous. The germline V gene encodes CDR1 DFQATT and CDR2 SNEGSKA (reference sequence). CDR3 length equals 16 residues. The V end was cut by 3 bases, the J end by 2 bases, with 18 bases between. The CDR3 protein is CSASAVRALITDTQYF. DNA of the CDR3: TGCAGTGCTAGTGCGGTTCGGGCGTTAATCACAGATACGCAGTATTTT.